This T cell receptor beta chain was identified during a study of blood T cell repertoires in COVID-19. In the study overall: Samples of COVID-19 (acute and convalescent) were obtained from the United States, Italy and Spain.

In its sample, this clone was seen once. Recruitment covered about two dozen US areas and drew participants whose ages spanned about 18 to 89 years. Assignments of participants to cohorts depended upon their own reported clinical history. Recovered status in Cohort 3 required two negative PCRs, clearance, or symptom resolution. Produced via immunoSEQ multiplex PCR; TCRdb's table is partial and in-frame only. Among roughly 130,000 clones listed, 65% to 90% were seen once. Trimming stripped 6 bases from V and 0 bases from J, with 12 bases between. The CDR3 has 15 residues. Germline lookup yields CDR1 MNHEY and CDR2 SVGAGI.

The V and J genes are TRBV6-5 and TRBJ1-5; D unclear. The sequenced sample was PBMCs or T cells enriched from blood (not recorded which). This receptor was obtained from a woman aged 45-60 years who had recovered from COVID-19. The DNA for the CDR3 is TGTGCCAGCAGCCCCGGGTTAAATAGCAATCAGCCCCAGCATTTT. This gives the protein CASSPGLNSNQPQHF.